This paragraph covers one T cell receptor (beta chain) sequence. Sequenced by immunoSEQ multiplex PCR; TCRdb stores in-frame clones only, minus some. Counted here are approximately 59,000 clones, about 81% occurring once; the ten biggest clones make up 15% to 18%. This sample is part of a study of blood T cell repertoires in COVID-19. Study-wide background: There were acute and convalescent COVID-19 samples, and they came from the United States, Italy and Spain. PBMCs, B-cell-depleted T cells, or T cells were the source of the cDNA or gDNA that made up the material.

This TCR derives from an elderly man with acute or convalescent COVID-19. Sequenced material: peripheral blood.

CDR3 amino acids: CATSRRGQGPETQYF. CDR3 in DNA: TGTGCCACCAGCAGGAGGGGACAGGGGCCAGAGACCCAGTACTTC. The chain uses TRBV15 and TRBJ2-5; 10 bases align to TRBD1. V shed 3 bases and J 4 bases; nucleotides not matched to a gene: 5. The CDR3 covers 15 residues. CDR1 and CDR2 (germline): LNHNV, YYDKDF (reference sequence).